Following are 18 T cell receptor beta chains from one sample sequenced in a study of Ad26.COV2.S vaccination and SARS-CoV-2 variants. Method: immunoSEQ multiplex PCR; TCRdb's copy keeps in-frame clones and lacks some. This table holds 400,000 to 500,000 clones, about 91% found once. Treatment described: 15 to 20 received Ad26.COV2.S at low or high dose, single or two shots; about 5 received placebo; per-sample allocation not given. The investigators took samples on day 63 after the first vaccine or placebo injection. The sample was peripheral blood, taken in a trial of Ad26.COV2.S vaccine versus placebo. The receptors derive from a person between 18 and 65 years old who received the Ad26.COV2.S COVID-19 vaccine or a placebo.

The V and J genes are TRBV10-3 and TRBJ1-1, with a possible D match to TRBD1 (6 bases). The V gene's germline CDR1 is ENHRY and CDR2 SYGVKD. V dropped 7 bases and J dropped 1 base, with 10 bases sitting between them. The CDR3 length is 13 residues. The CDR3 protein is CAITGGGNTEAFF. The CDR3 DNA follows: TGTGCCATCACGGGAGGGGGGAACACTGAAGCTTTCTTT.

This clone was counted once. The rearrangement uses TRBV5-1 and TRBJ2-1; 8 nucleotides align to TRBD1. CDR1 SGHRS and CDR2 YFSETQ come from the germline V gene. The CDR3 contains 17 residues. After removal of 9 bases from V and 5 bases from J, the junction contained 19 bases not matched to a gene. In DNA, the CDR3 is TGCGCCACCGTCCCGGGACAGGATTGGGGGGCAAACAATGAGCAGTTCTTC. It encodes CATVPGQDWGANNEQFF.

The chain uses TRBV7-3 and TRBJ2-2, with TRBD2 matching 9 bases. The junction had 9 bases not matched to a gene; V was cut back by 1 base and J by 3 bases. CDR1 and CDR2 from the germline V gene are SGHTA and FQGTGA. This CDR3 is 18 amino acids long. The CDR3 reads CASSLMAGGALYTGELFF. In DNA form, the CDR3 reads TGTGCCAGCAGCTTAATGGCGGGAGGGGCACTTTACACCGGGGAGCTGTTTTTT.

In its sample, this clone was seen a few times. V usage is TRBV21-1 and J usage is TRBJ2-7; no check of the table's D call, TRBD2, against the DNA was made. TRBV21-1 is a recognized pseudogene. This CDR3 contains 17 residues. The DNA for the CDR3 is TGTGCCAGCAGCGACCCTCACCCGGAGCCGCTCTCCTACGAGCAGTACGTC. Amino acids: CASSDPHPEPLSYEQYV.

DNA of the CDR3: TGTGCCAGCAGTTTAAGGGTCGGCTACGAGCAGTACGTC. It translates to CASSLRVGYEQYV. The chain joins TRBV27 to TRBJ2-7; D is unresolved. Germline V CDR1 and CDR2: MNHEY, SMNVEV (reference sequence). V was shortened by 2 bases and J by 3 bases, with 8 bases between the two germline ends. There are 13 residues in the CDR3.

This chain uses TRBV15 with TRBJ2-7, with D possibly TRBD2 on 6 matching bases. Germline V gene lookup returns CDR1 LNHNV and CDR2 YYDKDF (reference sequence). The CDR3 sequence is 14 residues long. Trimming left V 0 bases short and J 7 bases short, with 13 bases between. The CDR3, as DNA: TGTGCCACCAGCAGAGATGCGCCTGGGAGGGAGCAGTACGTC. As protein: CATSRDAPGREQYV.

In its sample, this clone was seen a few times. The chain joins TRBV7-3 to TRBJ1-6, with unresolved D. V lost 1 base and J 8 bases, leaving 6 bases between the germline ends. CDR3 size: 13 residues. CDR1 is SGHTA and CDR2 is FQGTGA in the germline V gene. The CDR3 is CASSLNSDSPLHF. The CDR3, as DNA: TGTGCCAGCAGCTTAAACAGTGATTCACCCCTCCACTTT.

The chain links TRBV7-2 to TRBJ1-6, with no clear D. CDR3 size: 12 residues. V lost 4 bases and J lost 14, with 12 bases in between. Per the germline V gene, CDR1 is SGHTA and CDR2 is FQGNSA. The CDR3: CASSSQGYTLHF. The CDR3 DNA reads TGTGCCAGCAGCTCACAAGGGTACACCCTCCACTTT.

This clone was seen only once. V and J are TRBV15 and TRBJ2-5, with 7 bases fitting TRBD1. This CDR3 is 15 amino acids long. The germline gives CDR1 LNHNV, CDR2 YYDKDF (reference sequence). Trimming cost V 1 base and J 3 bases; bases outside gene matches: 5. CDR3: CATSRGIQGEETQYF. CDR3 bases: TGTGCCACCAGCAGAGGAATCCAGGGGGAAGAGACCCAGTACTTC.

CDR3 sequence (DNA): TGCGCCAGCAGCTCGAGGACTAGCGGGGCTGGGGAGCAGTACTTC. This translates into CASSSRTSGAGEQYF. The rearrangement links TRBV5-1 to TRBJ2-7; 12 bases are shared with TRBD2. J gave up 7 bases and V 3 bases, and 8 bases lay outside the gene matches. Germline V gene data show CDR1 as SGHRS and CDR2 as YFSETQ. This CDR3 spans 15 amino acids.

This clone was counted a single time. The CDR3 region has the DNA TGCGCCAGCAGCCAAGATAGGAAACAGCCCCAGCATTTT. Its translation is CASSQDRKQPQHF. This sequence joins TRBV4-3 and TRBJ1-5; D not certain. The CDR3 loop spans 13 amino acids. Germline CDR1 is LGHNA and CDR2 is YSLEER. V lost 0 bases and J 7 bases, leaving 7 bases between the germline ends.

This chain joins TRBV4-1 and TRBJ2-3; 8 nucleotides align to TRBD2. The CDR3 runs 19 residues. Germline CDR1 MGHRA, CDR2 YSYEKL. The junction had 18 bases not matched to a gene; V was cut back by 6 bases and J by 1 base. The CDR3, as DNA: TGCGCCAGCAGTTTTAAGGGACTAGGAGCACAAACCCGCACAGATACGCAGTATTTT. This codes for CASSFKGLGAQTRTDTQYF.

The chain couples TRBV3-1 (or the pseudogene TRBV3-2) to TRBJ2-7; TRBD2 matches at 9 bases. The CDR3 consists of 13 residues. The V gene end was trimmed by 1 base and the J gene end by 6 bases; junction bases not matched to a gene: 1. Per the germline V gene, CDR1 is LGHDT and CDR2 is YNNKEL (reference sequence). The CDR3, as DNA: TGTGCCAGCAGCCAAGGAGCGGGAGGCGAGCAGTACGTC. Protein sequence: CASSQGAGGEQYV.

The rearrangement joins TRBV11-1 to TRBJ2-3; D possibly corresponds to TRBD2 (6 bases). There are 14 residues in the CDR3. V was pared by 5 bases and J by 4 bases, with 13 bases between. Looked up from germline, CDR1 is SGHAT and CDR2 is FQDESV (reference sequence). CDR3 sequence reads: CASSRPGVADTQYF. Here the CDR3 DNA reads TGTGCCAGCAGCCGCCCGGGGGTCGCAGATACGCAGTATTTT.

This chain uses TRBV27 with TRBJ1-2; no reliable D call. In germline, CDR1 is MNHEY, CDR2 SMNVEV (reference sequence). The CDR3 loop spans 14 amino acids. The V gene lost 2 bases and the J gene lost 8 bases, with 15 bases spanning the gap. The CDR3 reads CASSLTWVGEGYTF. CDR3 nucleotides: TGTGCCAGCAGTTTAACCTGGGTCGGGGAAGGCTACACCTTC.

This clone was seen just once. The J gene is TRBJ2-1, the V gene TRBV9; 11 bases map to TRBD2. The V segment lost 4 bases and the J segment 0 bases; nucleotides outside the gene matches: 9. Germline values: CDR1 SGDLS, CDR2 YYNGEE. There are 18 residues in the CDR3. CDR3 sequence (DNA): TGTGCCAGCAGCCCCCACACTAGCGGGAGTTTCTCCTACAATGAGCAGTTCTTC. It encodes CASSPHTSGSFSYNEQFF.

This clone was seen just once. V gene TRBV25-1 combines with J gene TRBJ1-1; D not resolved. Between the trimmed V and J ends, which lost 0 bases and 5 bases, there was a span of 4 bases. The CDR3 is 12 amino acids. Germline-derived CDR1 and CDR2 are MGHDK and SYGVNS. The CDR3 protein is CASSEYSTEAFF. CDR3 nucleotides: TGTGCCAGCAGTGAATATTCGACTGAAGCTTTCTTT.

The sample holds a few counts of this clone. The CDR3 nucleotides are TGTGCCAGCAGCGCCACCCCCGTGACCAGTGAGGGACTAGCTTTCTTT. It codes for CASSATPVTSEGLAFF. The V gene is TRBV25-1, the J gene TRBJ1-1; D is perhaps TRBD1 (5 bases). Looked up from germline, CDR1 is MGHDK and CDR2 is SYGVNS. The CDR3 is 16 residues long. V was clipped by 6 bases and J by 10 bases, with 27 bases between them. Variable domain in full (rest from reference TRBV25-1 and TRBJ1-1): EADIYQTPRYLVIGTGKKITLECSQTMGHDKMYWYQQDPGMELHLIHYSYGVNSTEKGDLSSESTVSRIRTEHFPLTLESARPSHTSQYLCASSATPVTSEGLAFFGQGTRLTVV.